The clone carrying this T cell receptor beta chain appeared a single time. What it binds is not known. At one end the junction does not follow the germline gene, possibly because of a read error. This specimen comes from a study of Tregs in tolerant kidney transplant recipients. Unstimulated Tregs (CD4+CD25+CD127-) and CD4+CD25- non-Tregs were sorted from PBMCs. Study findings and constraints: Changing PCR primers prevented nucleotide comparison between some patients' samples. This study did not directly address biological reproducibility. In tolerant patients, donor-specific Tregs outgrew total Tregs, suggesting antigen-driven expansion.

Clones were sequenced by immunoSEQ multiplex PCR, and TCRdb holds only the in-frame ones, with some missing. The sample includes about 83,000 clones, 95% to 98% of them seen just once. Germline V gene sequence: CDR1 SGHRS, CDR2 YFSETQ. The CDR3 runs to 17 residues. The chain joins TRBV5-1 to TRBJ2-1; TRBD2 matches 8 bases. The clonotype originates from a human donor who received a combined kidney and bone marrow transplant. The specimen comprised CD4+ T cells from blood, sampled before the transplant. The CDR3 loop is CASSLVSGGPSHNEQFF. DNA for the CDR3: TGCGCCAGCAGCCTTGTTTCGGGAGGGCCCTCCCACAATGAGCAGTTCTTC.